This T cell receptor (beta chain) emerged from a study of blood T cell repertoires in COVID-19. Study at large: COVID-19 samples, acute and convalescent, were from the United States, Italy and Spain. Sources were T cells, B-cell-depleted T cells, or PBMCs; the material itself was cDNA or gDNA.

This CDR3 is built from 16 residues. Trimming shortened V by 2 bases and J by 1 base, and 14 bases separated the two germline ends. Per the germline V gene, CDR1 is LNHNV and CDR2 is YYDKDF (reference sequence). The repertoire was sequenced with immunoSEQ multiplex PCR; TCRdb's copy has only in-frame clones and lacks some. The table has over 300,000 clones, around 89% seen once. The TCR was taken from a man younger than 35 with active or convalescent COVID-19. The specimen sequenced was peripheral blood. The rearrangement links TRBV15 to TRBJ1-1; D is unresolved. CDR3 loop: CATSRSWGGGNTEAFF. The DNA of the CDR3 is TGTGCCACCAGCAGATCGTGGGGTGGAGGGAACACTGAAGCTTTCTTT.